This T cell receptor beta chain was identified in a study of blood T cell repertoires in COVID-19. Study context: T cells, B-cell-depleted T cells, or PBMCs supplied cDNA or gDNA.

The germline gives CDR1 WSHSY, CDR2 SAAADI. J lost 8 bases, V lost 1 base, and 8 bases had no gene match. The CDR3 loop spans 15 amino acids. Clones were sequenced by immunoSEQ multiplex PCR, and TCRdb holds only the in-frame ones, with some missing. The table has roughly 160,000 clones, 90% seen once. This clonotype was sampled from a man aged 45 to 65 with acute or convalescent COVID-19. Sequencing used peripheral blood. The V gene is TRBV10-2, the J gene TRBJ1-1, with 9 bases lining up with TRBD1. Written as DNA, the CDR3 is TGCGCCAGCAGTGAGTGGATCACAGGGGGCGCGGAAGCTTTCTTT. Protein sequence: CASSEWITGGAEAFF.